A selection of T cell receptor beta chains follows, all from one sample in a study of radiotherapy plus CTLA-4 blockade in lung cancer. Sequenced by immunoSEQ multiplex PCR; TCRdb stores in-frame clones only, minus some. The sample contains some 110,000 clones, about 77% of which appear only once. The specimen was peripheral blood, collected from a patient treated with radiotherapy plus ipilimumab. These receptor sequences come from a human donor with non-small cell lung cancer who had a partial response to radiotherapy plus ipilimumab. The CDR3 runs from the conserved cysteine through the conserved F or W. A D gene is named only where the DNA matches it firmly. The listing skips clone size in some rows; elsewhere it reads once, few, many or a size class.

clone size: NA
D gene: TRBD2
V gene: TRBV15
J gene: TRBJ2-1
CDR3 DNA: TGTGCCACCAGCAGAAAAAGCGGGAGTGAGCAGTTCTTC
CDR3 protein: CATSRKSGSEQFF

clone size: NA
D gene: TRBD2
V gene: TRBV6-5
J gene: TRBJ2-1
CDR3 DNA: TGTGCCAGCACACCTAGCGGGGATCACAATGAGCAGTTCTTC
CDR3 protein: CASTPSGDHNEQFF

clone size: NA
D gene: TRBD2
V gene: TRBV6-5
J gene: TRBJ2-1
CDR3 DNA: TGTGCCAGCAGTTACCGTCCCTTAGCGGGAGTGGAGTTCTTC
CDR3 protein: CASSYRPLAGVEFF

clone size: NA
D gene: TRBD1
V gene: TRBV18
J gene: TRBJ2-7
CDR3 DNA: TGTGCCAGCACAACCGGGACAGGGACCTACGAGCAGTACTTC
CDR3 protein: CASTTGTGTYEQYF

clone size: NA
D gene: NA
V gene: TRBV30
J gene: TRBJ2-7
CDR3 DNA: TGTGCCTGTACCGGGGGAGCTTTATACGAGCAGTACTTC
CDR3 protein: CACTGGALYEQYF

clone size: NA
D gene: TRBD1
V gene: TRBV5-6
J gene: TRBJ1-1
CDR3 DNA: TGTGCCAGCAGGAGGACAGGTCGTTCAACCGACACTGAAGCTTTCTTT
CDR3 protein: CASRRTGRSTDTEAFF

clone size: NA
D gene: TRBD1
V gene: TRBV2
J gene: TRBJ2-5
CDR3 DNA: TGTGCCAGCAGTGGAGACAGGGGGCTATATGGATCCCCAGAGACCCAGTACTTC
CDR3 protein: CASSGDRGLYGSPETQYF

clone size: few
D gene: TRBD2
V gene: TRBV10-3
J gene: TRBJ2-1
CDR3 DNA: TGTGCCAGCAGTCCGACTCTCCTAGCGGGAGTAGATGAGCAGTTCTTC
CDR3 protein: CASSPTLLAGVDEQFF

clone size: few
D gene: NA
V gene: TRBV6-5
J gene: TRBJ2-7
CDR3 DNA: TGTGCCAGCAGAGAGACGGACAGTCCCTACGAGCAGTACTTC
CDR3 protein: CASRETDSPYEQYF

clone size: NA
D gene: TRBD2
V gene: TRBV18
J gene: TRBJ2-5
CDR3 DNA: TGTGCCAGCTCACCTTGGGATAGCGGGAGTAGAGAGACCCAGTACTTC
CDR3 protein: CASSPWDSGSRETQYF

clone size: NA
D gene: TRBD2
V gene: TRBV5-6
J gene: TRBJ2-3
CDR3 DNA: TGTGCCAGCAGCGCCTCACTAGCGGGCCATTTGATGTTT
CDR3 protein: CASSASLAGHLMF

clone size: NA
D gene: NA
V gene: TRBV18
J gene: TRBJ2-5
CDR3 DNA: TGTGCCAGCTCACCGGGCGGGATAGGTGAGACCCAGTACTTC
CDR3 protein: CASSPGGIGETQYF

clone size: NA
D gene: TRBD1
V gene: TRBV30
J gene: TRBJ1-2
CDR3 DNA: TGTGCCGGACAGGGGGCGAACTATGGCTACACCTTC
CDR3 protein: CAGQGANYGYTF

clone size: NA
D gene: NA
V gene: TRBV2
J gene: TRBJ1-5
CDR3 DNA: TGTGCCAGCAGTGGACTACAGGGTACGAATCAGCCCCAGCATTTT
CDR3 protein: CASSGLQGTNQPQHF

clone size: NA
D gene: NA
V gene: TRBV5-6
J gene: TRBJ1-2
CDR3 DNA: TGTGCCAGCAGCTTGGTCGCGGGCCAATATGGCTACACCTTC
CDR3 protein: CASSLVAGQYGYTF

clone size: NA
D gene: TRBD1
V gene: TRBV5-4
J gene: TRBJ1-2
CDR3 DNA: TGTGCCAGCAGCTCTGACAGGGGTGACACCTTC
CDR3 protein: CASSSDRGDTF

clone size: NA
D gene: TRBD2
V gene: TRBV7-2
J gene: TRBJ2-3
CDR3 DNA: TGTGCCAGCAGCCGAATCAGAGGCCTAGCGGGAGTCACAGATACGCAGTATTTT
CDR3 protein: CASSRIRGLAGVTDTQYF

clone size: few
D gene: NA
V gene: TRBV6-1
J gene: TRBJ1-4
CDR3 DNA: TGTGCCAGCAAGCTGGGCGGACAGAATGAAAAACTGTTTTTT
CDR3 protein: CASKLGGQNEKLFF

clone size: few
D gene: NA
V gene: TRBV6-1
J gene: TRBJ2-1
CDR3 DNA: TGTGCCAGCACCCTCCAGGGGAATGAGCAGTTCTTC
CDR3 protein: CASTLQGNEQFF

clone size: NA
D gene: NA
V gene: TRBV30
J gene: TRBJ1-3
CDR3 DNA: TGTGCCTGGGGGCAGGGAGGAAACACCATATATTTT
CDR3 protein: CAWGQGGNTIYF

clone size: NA
D gene: NA
V gene: TRBV5-1
J gene: TRBJ2-7
CDR3 DNA: TGCGCCAGCAGGATACAAGGGAGCGGCGAGCAGTACTTC
CDR3 protein: CASRIQGSGEQYF

clone size: NA
D gene: NA
V gene: TRBV28
J gene: TRBJ1-1
CDR3 DNA: TGTGCCAGCAGTTCCGGGAGGAGGAGTGGAACTGAAGCTTTCTTT
CDR3 protein: CASSSGRRSGTEAFF

clone size: NA
D gene: TRBD2
V gene: TRBV11-2
J gene: TRBJ2-5
CDR3 DNA: TGTGCCAGCAGGAGGACTAGCGGGAGGGGAGGCCAAGAGACCCAGTACTTC
CDR3 protein: CASRRTSGRGGQETQYF

clone size: NA
D gene: TRBD1
V gene: TRBV14
J gene: TRBJ2-7
CDR3 DNA: TGTGCCAGCAGCCCCGGGACAGGGGGCTACGAGCAGTACTTC
CDR3 protein: CASSPGTGGYEQYF

clone size: NA
D gene: TRBD1
V gene: TRBV27
J gene: TRBJ1-2
CDR3 DNA: TGTGCCAGCAGTTTATGGGGGACAGGGGGCGGCTACACCTTC
CDR3 protein: CASSLWGTGGGYTF

clone size: NA
D gene: TRBD1
V gene: TRBV5-5
J gene: TRBJ1-1
CDR3 DNA: TGTGCCAGCAGCCCGGGACAGGGGACGAACACTGAAGCTTTCTTT
CDR3 protein: CASSPGQGTNTEAFF

clone size: NA
D gene: NA
V gene: TRBV7-9
J gene: TRBJ2-1
CDR3 DNA: TGTGCCAGCAGCATGACAGGATACAATGAGCAGTTCTTC
CDR3 protein: CASSMTGYNEQFF

clone size: few
D gene: NA
V gene: TRBV10-1
J gene: TRBJ1-1
CDR3 DNA: TGCGCCAGCAGTGACCATGGACAGCCGGTCACTGAAGCTTTCTTT
CDR3 protein: CASSDHGQPVTEAFF

clone size: few
D gene: TRBD1
V gene: TRBV4-3
J gene: TRBJ2-1
CDR3 DNA: TGCGCCAGCAGCCGGGGACAGGGGGCGGGGTGGTTGTTCTTC
CDR3 protein: CASSRGQGAGWLFF

clone size: NA
D gene: NA
V gene: TRBV6-5
J gene: TRBJ2-3
CDR3 DNA: TGTGCCAGCTCATACACGGCAGGTAGCACAGATACGCAGTATTTT
CDR3 protein: CASSYTAGSTDTQYF

clone size: NA
D gene: TRBD1
V gene: TRBV19
J gene: TRBJ1-1
CDR3 DNA: TGTGCCAGTAGTACCACCTGGACAGGGAACACTGAAGCTTTCTTT
CDR3 protein: CASSTTWTGNTEAFF

clone size: NA
D gene: NA
V gene: TRBV5-4
J gene: TRBJ1-2
CDR3 DNA: TGTGCCAGCAGCTCCGGACAGAACTATGGCTACACCTTC
CDR3 protein: CASSSGQNYGYTF

clone size: NA
D gene: TRBD2
V gene: TRBV5-1
J gene: TRBJ2-2
CDR3 DNA: TGCGCCAGCAGCCCGGGACTAGCGAACACCGGGGAGCTGTTTTTT
CDR3 protein: CASSPGLANTGELFF

clone size: NA
D gene: NA
V gene: TRBV7-2
J gene: TRBJ2-7
CDR3 DNA: TGTGCCAGCAGCTTCAACAGGGTTTTCGAGCAGTACTTC
CDR3 protein: CASSFNRVFEQYF

clone size: NA
D gene: TRBD2
V gene: TRBV6-1
J gene: TRBJ2-5
CDR3 DNA: TGTGCCAGCAGTGCTACAACTAGCGGAGCGGTCGAAGACGAGACCCAGTACTTC
CDR3 protein: CASSATTSGAVEDETQYF

clone size: few
D gene: TRBD2
V gene: TRBV19
J gene: TRBJ2-1
CDR3 DNA: TGTGCCAGTAGTCCCCGACTAGCCCCCGATAATGAGCAGTTCTTC
CDR3 protein: CASSPRLAPDNEQFF

clone size: NA
D gene: TRBD2
V gene: TRBV7-6
J gene: TRBJ2-3
CDR3 DNA: TGTGCCAGCAGCCGCCTCACGGGGGGAGATACGCAGTATTTT
CDR3 protein: CASSRLTGGDTQYF

clone size: NA
D gene: NA
V gene: TRBV5-8
J gene: TRBJ1-4
CDR3 DNA: TGTGCCAGCAGGTTCCAGCGAGAGGAAAAACTGTTTTTT
CDR3 protein: CASRFQREEKLFF

clone size: NA
D gene: NA
V gene: TRBV7-3
J gene: TRBJ1-2
CDR3 DNA: TGTGCCAGCAGCCCTACGGACACGCCGCCTTGGGGCTACACCTTC
CDR3 protein: CASSPTDTPPWGYTF

clone size: NA
D gene: NA
V gene: TRBV15
J gene: TRBJ1-3
CDR3 DNA: TGTGCCACCAGCAGAGATTCAGGGCGAGCAGGAAACACCATATATTTT
CDR3 protein: CATSRDSGRAGNTIYF

clone size: NA
D gene: NA
V gene: TRBV11-1
J gene: TRBJ2-1
CDR3 DNA: TGTGCCAGCAGCTTAGGGGAGAGTGATGAGCAGTTCTTC
CDR3 protein: CASSLGESDEQFF

clone size: NA
D gene: TRBD2
V gene: TRBV18
J gene: TRBJ2-5
CDR3 DNA: TGTGCCAGCTCACGACAGGGACTAGCGGGAGCAGAGACCCAGTACTTC
CDR3 protein: CASSRQGLAGAETQYF

clone size: NA
D gene: TRBD1
V gene: TRBV4-1
J gene: TRBJ1-5
CDR3 DNA: TGCGCCAGCAGCCCGAAACCCACAGGGGTCGGTAGCAATCAGCCCCAGCATTTT
CDR3 protein: CASSPKPTGVGSNQPQHF

clone size: NA
D gene: NA
V gene: TRBV7-6
J gene: TRBJ1-2
CDR3 DNA: TGTGCCAGCAGCTCGAGTCCCGACAGGAATGAAGCTAACTATGGCTACACCTTC
CDR3 protein: CASSSSPDRNEANYGYTF

clone size: NA
D gene: TRBD1
V gene: TRBV25-1
J gene: TRBJ1-2
CDR3 DNA: TGTGCCAGCGCGGGACAGACGTATGGCTACACCTTC
CDR3 protein: CASAGQTYGYTF

clone size: NA
D gene: TRBD1
V gene: TRBV2
J gene: TRBJ2-2
CDR3 DNA: TGTGCCAGCAGCCGACAGGGGGCGAACACCGGGGAGCTGTTTTTT
CDR3 protein: CASSRQGANTGELFF

clone size: NA
D gene: TRBD1
V gene: TRBV7-9
J gene: TRBJ1-1
CDR3 DNA: TGTGCCAGCAGCTACATAAGACAGGGGGGTACTTCGGCTTTCTTT
CDR3 protein: CASSYIRQGGTSAFF

clone size: NA
D gene: TRBD1
V gene: TRBV18
J gene: TRBJ1-4
CDR3 DNA: TGTGCCAGCTCACCCGACAGGGCCCCTAATGAAAAACTGTTTTTT
CDR3 protein: CASSPDRAPNEKLFF

clone size: NA
D gene: TRBD2
V gene: TRBV19
J gene: TRBJ2-1
CDR3 DNA: TGTGCCAGTTCCCTCCGCAGCGGGAGGGGACCTAATGAGCAGTTCTTC
CDR3 protein: CASSLRSGRGPNEQFF

clone size: once
D gene: NA
V gene: TRBV28
J gene: TRBJ2-2
CDR3 DNA: TGTGCCAGCAGTTGGGGGGGGGCCAGGGAGCTGTTTTTT
CDR3 protein: CASSWGGARELFF

clone size: few
D gene: NA
V gene: TRBV27
J gene: TRBJ1-5
CDR3 DNA: TGTGCCAGCAGCCGCTCGCGCGGGAATCAGCCCCAGCATTTT
CDR3 protein: CASSRSRGNQPQHF

clone size: NA
D gene: NA
V gene: TRBV5-1
J gene: TRBJ2-7
CDR3 DNA: TGCGCCAGCAGCTTTGGCCCAAATCAGGGCACAATCTCCTACGAGCAGTACTTC
CDR3 protein: CASSFGPNQGTISYEQYF

clone size: NA
D gene: TRBD2
V gene: TRBV6-5
J gene: TRBJ2-7
CDR3 DNA: TGTGCCAGCACCTTATCTAGCGGGAGCCACGAGCAGTACTTC
CDR3 protein: CASTLSSGSHEQYF